This entry lists 15 T cell receptor beta chains sequenced from one sample in a study of T-cell reconstitution after alpha-beta-depleted transplantation in children. Construction of the TCRbeta library involved unique molecular identifiers. TCRdb re-called the PCR reads through MiXCR, storing one row per CDR3 protein. The sample records 530,000 or so distinct CDR3 sequences, roughly 27% being singletons. The specimen comprised PBMCs, sampled before TCRalphabeta/CD19-depleted stem cell transplant. These receptors all come from a boy younger than two with Wiskott-Aldrich syndrome, due to receive a stem cell transplant.

CDR3 region: CASSLIGGEQTQYF. In DNA form, the CDR3 reads TGTGCCAGCAGCTTAATCGGGGGGGAGCAGACCCAGTACTTC. This chain uses TRBV7-3 with TRBJ2-5, with 8 positions matching TRBD2. The V gene end was trimmed by 1 base and the J gene end by 6 bases; junction bases not matched to a gene: 4. Germline CDR1 reads SGHTA; CDR2 reads FQGTGA. The CDR3 loop spans 14 amino acids. The full variable domain, with the rest looked up from reference TRBV7-3 and TRBJ2-5, is GAGVSQTPSNKVTEKGKYVELRCDPISGHTALYWYRQSLGQGPEFLIYFQGTGAADDSGLPNDRFFAVRPEGSVSTLKIQRTERGDSAVYLCASSLIGGEQTQYFGPGTRLLVL.

This clonotype came up a few times. The chain links TRBV28 to TRBJ1-2; TRBD1 is a possible D gene (6 bases). Germline V gene lookup returns CDR1 MDHEN and CDR2 SYDVKM. This CDR3 is 15 amino acids long. Trimming took 6 bases from V and 0 from J, leaving 14 bases between them. The CDR3 bases are TGTGCCAGCAGAGCTGTGGGACACTCTAACTATGGCTACACCTTC. Protein: CASRAVGHSNYGYTF.

V usage is TRBV28 and J usage is TRBJ2-3; 10 positions agree with TRBD2. This CDR3 is built from 13 residues. Per the germline V gene, CDR1 is MDHEN and CDR2 is SYDVKM. Trimming took 9 bases from V and 10 from J; bases not matched to a gene: 10. The chain's CDR3 is CASIAGGSWAQYF. As DNA, the CDR3 is TGTGCCAGTATAGCGGGAGGTTCTTGGGCGCAGTATTTT.

The chain joins TRBV12-3 or TRBV12-4 to TRBJ2-7; tentative D call: TRBD1 (6 bases). The V end was cut by 3 bases, the J end by 0 bases, with 12 bases between. This CDR3 has 15 residues. The CDR3 here is CASSFHQGNSYEQYF. The DNA for the CDR3 is TGTGCCAGCAGTTTCCACCAGGGGAACTCCTACGAGCAGTACTTC.

Only one count was recorded for this clonotype. The V and J genes are TRBV20-1 and TRBJ1-2; TRBD1 might be the D (6 bases). Trimming pared 5 bases from V and 0 bases from J, leaving 19 bases between. The CDR3 is 16 residues long. Germline V lookup: CDR1 DFQATT, CDR2 SNEGSKA (reference sequence). CDR3 residues: CSAPPGGGRANYGYTF. In nucleotides, the CDR3 is TGCAGTGCTCCCCCGGGAGGGGGGCGAGCTAACTATGGCTACACCTTC.

The chain recombines TRBV28 with TRBJ1-5, with TRBD1 identical over 10 bases. The J segment lost 3 bases and the V segment lost 2 bases, leaving 16 bases of the junction unmatched. The CDR3 is 20 residues long. The germline V gene encodes CDR1 MDHEN and CDR2 SYDVKM. The CDR3 spells CASSLLFFGMGTGDNQPQHF. The CDR3 DNA sequence: TGTGCCAGCAGTTTACTATTTTTCGGCATGGGGACAGGGGACAATCAGCCCCAGCATTTT. The complete variable domain, with remaining parts taken from reference TRBV28 and TRBJ1-5, reads DVKVTQSSRYLVKRTGEKVFLECVQDMDHENMFWYRQDPGLGLRLIYFSYDVKMKEKGDIPEGYSVSREKKERFSLILESASTNQTSMYLCASSLLFFGMGTGDNQPQHFGDGTRLSIL.

The chain employs TRBV20-1 and TRBJ2-7; a possible D gene is TRBD1 (6 bases). V was cut by 1 base and J by 1 base, with 11 bases left in between. CDR1 is DFQATT, CDR2 SNEGSKA, per germline (reference sequence). The CDR3 sequence is 14 residues long. The CDR3 region has the DNA TGCAGTGCTAGAGGGGGCCAGGGGTCCTACGAGCAGTACTTC. Amino acid sequence: CSARGGQGSYEQYF.

This clonotype was found a few times. J is TRBJ1-1 and V is TRBV12-3 or TRBV12-4; D unresolved. Trimming pared 6 bases from V and 5 bases from J, leaving 10 bases between. The CDR3 has 12 amino acids. The CDR3 DNA is TGTGCCAGCAGCCTAAGGGTGACTGAAGCTTTCTTT. It is translated as CASSLRVTEAFF.

This chain connects TRBV19 to TRBJ2-2, with D hard to call. With 3 bases removed from V and 0 bases from J, the gap between germline ends came to 8 bases. Germline loops: CDR1 LNHDA, CDR2 SQIVND (reference sequence). CDR3 size: 15 residues. Written as DNA, the CDR3 is TGTGCCAGTAGTATTTTGCTCACGAACACCGGGGAGCTGTTTTTT. Its protein product is CASSILLTNTGELFF.

V is TRBV24-1 and J is TRBJ2-1; 10 nucleotides match TRBD2. This CDR3 has 16 amino acids. From germline, CDR1 is KGHDR and CDR2 SFDVKD. V shed 7 bases and J 2 bases; nucleotides not matched to a gene: 7. The CDR3 reads CATRASGSVAYNEQFF. The DNA for the CDR3 is TGTGCCACCAGGGCTAGCGGGAGCGTTGCCTACAATGAGCAGTTCTTC.

The CDR3: CSAVKGYEQYF. The CDR3 nucleotides are TGCAGTGCCGTTAAGGGGTACGAGCAGTACTTC. The chain combines TRBV20-1 with TRBJ2-7; tentatively, D is TRBD1 (5 bases). V was shortened by 6 bases and J by 4 bases, with 10 bases between the two germline ends. There are 11 residues in the CDR3. The germline CDR1 and CDR2 sequences are DFQATT and SNEGSKA (reference sequence).

V and J are TRBV20-1 and TRBJ2-1; 8 positions agree with TRBD2. There are 15 residues in the CDR3. Germline CDR1 is DFQATT and CDR2 is SNEGSKA (reference sequence). The ends lost 0 bases at V and 4 bases at J; junction bases unmatched: 5. CDR3 nucleotide sequence: TGCAGTGCTAGAGATCCGGGGGGGCTGTACAATGAGCAGTTCTTC. Protein: CSARDPGGLYNEQFF.

This clonotype has a handful of counts. The gene calls are TRBV24-1 and TRBJ2-1, with 10 bases that match TRBD1. Trimming removed 4 bases from V and 6 bases from J; junction bases left unmatched: 5. CDR1 is KGHDR, CDR2 SFDVKD, per germline. The CDR3 contains 15 residues. CDR3 region: CATSDKGTGVNEQFF. The CDR3 nucleotides are TGTGCCACCAGTGACAAAGGGACAGGGGTCAATGAGCAGTTCTTC.

The gene calls are TRBV5-1 and TRBJ2-7; perhaps D is TRBD1 or TRBD2 (5 bases each). The CDR3 runs to 14 residues. Germline CDR1 and CDR2: SGHRS and YFSETQ. V was pared by 4 bases and J by 0 bases, with 11 bases between. The CDR3 nucleotides are TGCGCCAGCAGCCCGGGACCCCTCTCCTACGAGCAGTACTTC. Protein product: CASSPGPLSYEQYF.

The gene calls are TRBV10-2 and TRBJ2-3, with unresolved D. The V gene lost 6 bases and the J gene lost 5 bases, with 15 bases spanning the gap. Germline V lookup: CDR1 WSHSY, CDR2 SAAADI. The CDR3 loop spans 14 amino acids. DNA of the CDR3: TGCGCCAGCAGCGGACCTAGGGCCAAAGATACGCAGTATTTT. Translating it yields CASSGPRAKDTQYF.